This entry lists 29 T cell receptor beta chains sequenced from one sample in a study of shared clonotypes between healthy human individuals (dated by TCRdb to 2018 to 2020). Library preparation used the immunoSEQ multiplex PCR assay. In its TCRdb copy, this immuneACCESS table keeps in-frame sequences only and misses some clones. Where compared with another copy, unresolved V genes explain less than half of these, and the others have no known cause. In this sample the table shows some 2,000,000 clones, 85% to 95% of which occur a single time. Of the sample, roughly 0.13% falls within the top ten clones. The specimen was naive CD4+ T cells sorted from blood. The cell subset or site label, as the study defines it: CD45RA+ positively selected. The receptors were gathered from a young man in good health.

The J gene is TRBJ2-7, the V gene TRBV19; 12 nucleotides match TRBD1. V was clipped by 4 bases and J by 5 bases; unmatched bases: 6. The length of the CDR3 is 15 residues. Looked up from germline, CDR1 is LNHDA and CDR2 is SQIVND (reference sequence). Here the CDR3 DNA reads TGTGCCAGTAGTAGTCCGGGACAGGGGGCGAACGAGCAGTACTTC. Translation: CASSSPGQGANEQYF.

This sequence joins TRBV7-3 and TRBJ2-3; D remains unclear. CDR1 is SGHTA, CDR2 FQGTGA, per germline. The V gene lost 4 bases and the J gene lost 5 bases, with 7 bases spanning the gap. CDR3 length: 12 amino acids. In nucleotides, the CDR3 is TGTGCCAGCAGCTCGACTCGAGATACGCAGTATTTT. Its translation: CASSSTRDTQYF. Full variable domain (outside the CDR3, taken from reference TRBV7-3 and TRBJ2-3): GAGVSQTPSNKVTEKGKYVELRCDPISGHTALYWYRQSLGQGPEFLIYFQGTGAADDSGLPNDRFFAVRPEGSVSTLKIQRTERGDSAVYLCASSSTRDTQYFGPGTRLTVL.

The chain is built from TRBV19 and TRBJ2-5; tentatively, D is TRBD2 (6 bases). There are 14 residues in the CDR3. Germline assignment: CDR1 LNHDA and CDR2 SQIVND (reference sequence). Between the trimmed V and J ends, which lost 3 bases and 2 bases, there was a span of 10 bases. For the CDR3, the DNA is TGTGCCAGTAGTATTGGACTAACTCAAGAGACCCAGTACTTC. Protein: CASSIGLTQETQYF.

This rearrangement joins TRBV4-1 to TRBJ1-6, with TRBD1 matching over 7 bases. Germline CDR1 is MGHRA and CDR2 is YSYEKL. J was trimmed by 7 bases and V by 2 bases; bases with no gene match: 8. There are 16 residues in the CDR3. The CDR3 loop reads CASSQKPGQRNSPLHF. The DNA for the CDR3 is TGCGCCAGCAGCCAAAAACCGGGACAGCGCAATTCACCCCTCCACTTT.

This chain uses TRBV6-1 with TRBJ2-6; a possible D gene is TRBD2 (6 bases). With 8 bases removed from V and 2 bases from J, the gap between germline ends came to 13 bases. The CDR3 consists of 15 residues. Germline V gene sequence: CDR1 MNHNS, CDR2 SASEGT. Here the CDR3 reads CASSEWGAGANVLTF. CDR3 nucleotide sequence: TGTGCCAGCTCTGAATGGGGGGCTGGGGCCAACGTCCTGACTTTC.

The chain couples TRBV19 to TRBJ2-1; possible D gene TRBD1, 8 bases. Germline assignment: CDR1 LNHDA and CDR2 SQIVND (reference sequence). This CDR3 region has 15 residues. Trimming pared 6 bases from V and 3 bases from J, leaving 15 bases between. The CDR3 reads CASSSGGGSYNEQFF. For the CDR3, the DNA is TGTGCCAGTAGCTCAGGGGGCGGGAGCTACAATGAGCAGTTCTTC.

The chain links TRBV7-2 to TRBJ1-3, with unresolved D. This CDR3 comprises 14 residues. V lost 3 bases and J 5 bases, leaving 11 bases between the germline ends. Per germline, CDR1 SGHTA and CDR2 FQGNSA. CDR3 protein: CASSFGSQRNTIYF. The CDR3 DNA sequence: TGTGCCAGCAGCTTCGGGAGCCAAAGAAACACCATATATTTT.

This clone has only one observation. V is TRBV6-1 and J is TRBJ1-2; TRBD1 matches at 7 bases. The CDR3 is 14 amino acids. The ends lost 2 bases at V and 5 bases at J; junction bases unmatched: 5. CDR1 and CDR2 from the germline V gene are MNHNS and SASEGT. In DNA, the CDR3 is TGTGCCAGCAGTGAACGTACAGGGGTGTATGGCTACACCTTC. This gives the protein CASSERTGVYGYTF.

The chain joins TRBV19 to TRBJ2-2; 9 positions match TRBD2. CDR1 and CDR2 from the germline V gene are LNHDA and SQIVND (reference sequence). V was clipped by 0 bases and J by 2 bases; unmatched bases: 10. The CDR3 has 19 amino acids. The CDR3 region is CASSIEGPGAGGNTGELFF. CDR3 bases: TGTGCCAGTAGTATAGAAGGACCGGGAGCGGGAGGTAACACCGGGGAGCTGTTTTTT.

V gene TRBV6-6 combines with J gene TRBJ1-3; D gene uncertain. V dropped 0 bases and J dropped 14 bases, with 8 bases sitting between them. The germline CDR1 and CDR2 sequences are MNHNY and SVGAGI (reference sequence). The CDR3 length is 11 residues. The CDR3 DNA reads TGTGCCAGCAGTTACTCGACGACGGTATATTTT. Translation gives CASSYSTTVYF.

The rearrangement links TRBV30 to TRBJ1-2, with D possibly matching TRBD1 (5 bases). The CDR3 consists of 12 residues. The germline CDR1 and CDR2 sequences are GTSNPN and SVGIG (reference sequence). V gave up 1 base and J gave up 5 bases, with 8 bases separating them. The CDR3 DNA follows: TGTGCCTGGAGTGGGGACCTTTATGGCTACACCTTC. Residues: CAWSGDLYGYTF.

This chain links TRBV5-6 with TRBJ1-4; weak D call: TRBD1 (6 bases). Trimming took off 0 bases at V and 8 bases at J, with 8 bases between the two ends. Germline V lookup: CDR1 SGHDT, CDR2 YYEEEE. This CDR3 contains 13 residues. The CDR3 here is CASSLDRAEKLFF. CDR3 nucleotides: TGTGCCAGCAGCTTGGACAGGGCCGAAAAACTGTTTTTT. Looking up the rest from reference TRBV5-6 and TRBJ1-4 gives the full variable domain: DAGVTQSPTHLIKTRGQQVTLRCSPKSGHDTVSWYQQALGQGPQFIFQYYEEEERQRGNFPDRFSGHQFPNYSSELNVNALLLGDSALYLCASSLDRAEKLFFGSGTQLSVL.

This clone was observed once. This chain connects TRBV18 to TRBJ2-5; TRBD1 aligns across 9 bases. The germline V gene has CDR1 KGHSH and CDR2 LQKENI. V lost 5 bases to trimming and J lost 5 bases; unmatched junction nucleotides: 3. This CDR3 is 13 amino acids long. CDR3 amino acids: CASSSTGGETQYF. CDR3 in DNA: TGTGCCAGCTCATCGACAGGGGGGGAGACCCAGTACTTC.

This chain links TRBV10-3 with TRBJ1-1, with no clear D. CDR3 size: 12 residues. The ends were cut back, 9 bases at V and 1 base at J, with 9 bases in the middle. Germline values: CDR1 ENHRY, CDR2 SYGVKD. Here the CDR3 DNA reads TGTGCCATTGGAAAAACGAACACTGAAGCTTTCTTT. This codes for CAIGKTNTEAFF.

The chain joins TRBV4-3 to TRBJ2-1, with TRBD1 identical over 9 bases. CDR1 is LGHNA and CDR2 is YSLEER in the germline V gene. The CDR3 is made up of 17 amino acids. Trimming at V came to 0 bases and at J to 8 bases, leaving 11 bases not matched to a gene. CDR3 sequence (DNA): TGCGCCAGCAGCCAAGATCATTCCGGGACAGGGCGATATGAGCAGTTCTTC. This sequence encodes CASSQDHSGTGRYEQFF.

The chain couples TRBV5-3 to TRBJ2-2, with D possibly TRBD2 on 6 matching bases. TRBV5-3 is labeled an ORF, and its function is uncertain. V dropped 4 bases and J dropped 2 bases, with 15 bases sitting between them. This CDR3 has 16 amino acids. The CDR3: CARSPGDGRNTGELFF. As DNA, the CDR3 is TGTGCCAGAAGCCCGGGGGACGGACGTAACACCGGGGAGCTGTTTTTT.

The chain joins TRBV6-6 to TRBJ2-1; 9 bases are a match to TRBD1. The CDR3 contains 15 residues. Germline V gene data show CDR1 as MNHNY and CDR2 as SVGAGI (reference sequence). Germline trimming cut 5 bases from V and 7 bases from J; bases unmatched to any gene: 9. CDR3 sequence: CASSPPGTGLNEQFF. The CDR3 nucleotides read TGTGCCAGCAGTCCCCCCGGGACAGGGTTGAATGAGCAGTTCTTC.

V and J are TRBV5-1 and TRBJ2-5; D call uncertain. V dropped 0 bases and J dropped 0 bases, with 6 bases sitting between them. CDR1 and CDR2 (germline): SGHRS, YFSETQ. The CDR3 runs to 14 residues. CDR3 region: CASSLALNQETQYF. The DNA for the CDR3 is TGCGCCAGCAGCTTGGCGCTGAACCAAGAGACCCAGTACTTC.

The V call is TRBV10-2, the J call TRBJ2-3; 7 positions agree with TRBD2. Germline V CDR1 and CDR2: WSHSY, SAAADI. The junction had 5 bases not matched to a gene; V was cut back by 3 bases and J by 2 bases. This CDR3 region has 15 residues. The chain's CDR3 is CASSELLAATDTQYF. CDR3 DNA: TGCGCCAGCAGTGAATTGCTAGCGGCCACAGATACGCAGTATTTT.

This chain joins TRBV6-4 and TRBJ1-6, with D tentatively TRBD1 (6 bases). Germline CDR1 reads MRHNA; CDR2 reads SNTAGT. The V gene lost 2 bases and the J gene lost 0 bases, with 8 bases spanning the gap. This CDR3 region has 16 residues. CDR3 protein: CASSDGGSSYNSPLHF. The CDR3 nucleotides are TGTGCCAGCAGTGACGGGGGCAGCTCCTATAATTCACCCCTCCACTTT.

The J gene is TRBJ1-4, the V gene TRBV28; the match to TRBD1 covers 7 bases. The germline V gene has CDR1 MDHEN and CDR2 SYDVKM. The CDR3 has 14 amino acids. Trimming took 4 bases from V and 8 from J; bases not matched to a gene: 7. The CDR3 coding sequence is TGTGCCAGCAGTTATGACAGGGTGGCAGAAAAACTGTTTTTT. This codes for CASSYDRVAEKLFF.

The chain links TRBV7-2 to TRBJ1-3; D is ambiguous. V gave up 5 bases and J gave up 0 bases, with 14 bases separating them. CDR3 size: 16 residues. Germline loops: CDR1 SGHTA, CDR2 FQGNSA. The CDR3 is CASSRGGPSSGNTIYF. The CDR3 DNA follows: TGTGCCAGCAGCCGGGGTGGGCCAAGCTCTGGAAACACCATATATTTT.

The chain combines TRBV7-9 with TRBJ1-4, with D possibly being TRBD1 (5 bases). V was shortened by 3 bases and J by 0 bases, with 14 bases between the two germline ends. The CDR3 totals 17 residues. The germline CDR1 and CDR2 sequences are SEHNR and FQNEAQ (reference sequence). In DNA, the CDR3 is TGTGCCAGCAGCTTCCACAGGACCAAAGCAACTAATGAAAAACTGTTTTTT. Amino acid sequence: CASSFHRTKATNEKLFF.

CDR3 protein: CAPRREAFF. In DNA, the CDR3 is TGTGCCCCACGGAGGGAAGCTTTCTTT. The gene calls are TRBV6-4 and TRBJ1-1; D is undetermined. The CDR3 covers 9 residues. Trimming shortened V by 11 bases and J by 8 bases, and 9 bases separated the two germline ends. The germline gives CDR1 MRHNA, CDR2 SNTAGT.

The genes are TRBV9 and TRBJ2-5, with 13 bases matching TRBD2. V was clipped by 0 bases and J by 1 base; unmatched bases: 6. Germline V gives CDR1 SGDLS, CDR2 YYNGEE. The CDR3 sequence is 18 residues long. The CDR3 reads CASSVDVGLAGAQETQYF. The CDR3 DNA reads TGTGCCAGCAGCGTAGATGTAGGACTAGCGGGAGCCCAAGAGACCCAGTACTTC.

The V gene is TRBV18, the J gene TRBJ1-1; no definite D call. The CDR3 contains 12 residues. V lost 4 bases and J lost 6, with 9 bases in between. Germline V gene data show CDR1 as KGHSH and CDR2 as LQKENI. CDR3 sequence: CASSQERAEAFF. CDR3 nucleotides: TGTGCCAGCTCACAAGAGAGGGCTGAAGCTTTCTTT.

The CDR3 protein is CASSLVGAGEVNGYTF. CDR3 nucleotide sequence: TGTGCCAGCAGCTTAGTCGGGGCAGGGGAAGTAAATGGCTACACCTTC. V and J are TRBV7-2 and TRBJ1-2; a weak D match, TRBD1 (6 bases). In germline, CDR1 is SGHTA, CDR2 FQGNSA. The CDR3 has 16 amino acids. The germline V and J ends were trimmed by 1 base and 6 bases, with 18 bases remaining between them.

This clone has just one count. A much larger clone differs by one base, so this may be a read error. The sample contains more than one DNA sequence encoding this CDR3. The gene calls are TRBV30 and TRBJ1-1, with 8 bases matching TRBD1. The CDR3 totals 14 residues. CDR1 and CDR2 (germline): GTSNPN, SVGIG (reference sequence). The CDR3 nucleotides read TGTGCCTGGAGTGGACAGGGGTACAACACTGAAGCCTTCTTT. This encodes CAWSGQGYNTEAFF.

Remarks on this clone: At the DNA level, this CDR3 is encoded by other sequences in the same sample as well. This rearrangement joins TRBV30 to TRBJ1-1; 8 nucleotides align to TRBD1. The V gene end was trimmed by 2 bases and the J gene end by 7 bases; junction bases not matched to a gene: 3. The CDR3 spans 12 residues. The germline gives CDR1 GTSNPN, CDR2 SVGIG (reference sequence). This chain's CDR3 is CAWSPGQVEAFF. The CDR3 nucleotides are TGTGCCTGGAGTCCGGGACAGGTTGAAGCTTTCTTT.